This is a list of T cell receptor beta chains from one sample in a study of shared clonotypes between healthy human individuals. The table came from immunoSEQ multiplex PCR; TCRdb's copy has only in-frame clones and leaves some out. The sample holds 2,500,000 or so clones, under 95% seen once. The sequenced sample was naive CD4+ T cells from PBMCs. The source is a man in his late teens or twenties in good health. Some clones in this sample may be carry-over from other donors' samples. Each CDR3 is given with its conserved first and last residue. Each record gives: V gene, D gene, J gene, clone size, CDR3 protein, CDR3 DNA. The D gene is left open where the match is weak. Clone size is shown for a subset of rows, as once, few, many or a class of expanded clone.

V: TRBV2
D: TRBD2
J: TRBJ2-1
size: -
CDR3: CASSEARGGRGDNEQFF
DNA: TGTGCCAGCAGTGAAGCGCGGGGCGGGAGGGGGGACAATGAGCAGTTCTTC

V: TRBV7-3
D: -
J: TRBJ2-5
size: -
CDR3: CASSRGPSEETQYF
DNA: TGTGCCAGCAGCCGGGGTCCGAGCGAAGAGACCCAGTACTTC

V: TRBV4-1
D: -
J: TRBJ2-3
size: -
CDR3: CASSRREPSTDTQYF
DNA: TGCGCCAGCAGCCGGAGGGAGCCTAGCACAGATACGCAGTATTTT

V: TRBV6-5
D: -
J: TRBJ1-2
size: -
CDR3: CASSSLGVYGYTF
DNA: TGTGCCAGCAGTTCACTCGGGGTCTATGGCTACACCTTC

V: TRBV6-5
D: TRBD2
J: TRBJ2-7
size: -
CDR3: CASSYGGSVYEQYF
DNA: TGTGCCAGCAGTTATGGCGGGAGTGTCTACGAGCAGTACTTC

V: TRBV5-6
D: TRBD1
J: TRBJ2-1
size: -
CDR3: CASSLSHRGNEQFF
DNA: TGTGCCAGCAGCCTGTCCCACAGGGGAAATGAGCAGTTCTTC

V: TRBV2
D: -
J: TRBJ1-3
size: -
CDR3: CASATYSGNTIYF
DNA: TGTGCCAGCGCGACCTACTCTGGAAACACCATATATTTT

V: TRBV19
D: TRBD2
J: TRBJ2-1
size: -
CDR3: CASSMTLAGETNEQFF
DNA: TGTGCCAGTAGTATGACACTAGCGGGAGAAACGAATGAGCAGTTCTTC

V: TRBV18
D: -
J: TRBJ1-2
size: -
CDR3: CASSPFVKADGYTF
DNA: TGTGCCAGCTCACCATTCGTAAAGGCTGATGGCTACACCTTC

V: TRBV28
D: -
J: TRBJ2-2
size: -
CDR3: CASGLLNKRSGELFF
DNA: TGTGCCAGCGGCCTCCTTAACAAGAGGTCCGGGGAGCTGTTTTTT

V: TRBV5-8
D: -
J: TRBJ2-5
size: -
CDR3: CASSLGVFQTQYF
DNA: TGTGCCAGCAGCTTGGGCGTATTTCAGACCCAGTACTTC

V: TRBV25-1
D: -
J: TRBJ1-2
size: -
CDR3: CASSEGSGPYGYTF
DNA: TGTGCCAGCAGTGAAGGTTCAGGCCCCTATGGCTACACCTTC

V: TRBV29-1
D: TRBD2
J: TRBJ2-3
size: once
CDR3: CSVPGLAGSTDTQYF
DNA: TGCAGCGTGCCAGGACTAGCGGGGAGCACAGATACGCAGTATTTT

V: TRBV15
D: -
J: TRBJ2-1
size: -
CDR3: CATSPGGGYNEQFF
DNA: TGTGCCACCAGCCCGGGGGGCGGATACAATGAGCAGTTCTTC

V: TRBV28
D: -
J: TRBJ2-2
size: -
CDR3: CASRSRGGSEELFF
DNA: TGTGCCAGCAGATCGAGGGGGGGTAGCGAGGAGCTGTTTTTT

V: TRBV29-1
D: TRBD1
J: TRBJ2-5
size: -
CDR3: CSVEYAGGRVTQYF
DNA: TGCAGCGTTGAATACGCAGGGGGCAGGGTGACCCAGTACTTC

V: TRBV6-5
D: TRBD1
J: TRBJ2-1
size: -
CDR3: CASSYLRTGDYNEQFF
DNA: TGTGCCAGCAGTTACCTCCGGACAGGGGACTACAATGAGCAGTTCTTC

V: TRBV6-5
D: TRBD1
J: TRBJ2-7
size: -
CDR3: CASSYTPGQPQYEQYF
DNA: TGTGCCAGCAGTTACACCCCGGGACAGCCGCAGTACGAGCAGTACTTC

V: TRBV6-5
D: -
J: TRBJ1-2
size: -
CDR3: CASSSAPTNYGYTF
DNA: TGTGCCAGCAGTTCCGCCCCGACGAACTATGGCTACACCTTC

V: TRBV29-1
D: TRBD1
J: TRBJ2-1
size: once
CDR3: CSVVEQGAYNEQFF
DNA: TGCAGCGTCGTGGAACAGGGGGCCTACAATGAGCAGTTCTTC

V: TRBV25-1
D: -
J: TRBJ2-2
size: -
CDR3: CASTIGTGELFF
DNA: TGTGCCAGCACTATAGGCACCGGGGAGCTGTTTTTT

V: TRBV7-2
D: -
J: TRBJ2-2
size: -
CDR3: CASSFLRTGELFF
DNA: TGTGCCAGCAGCTTCCTTCGCACCGGGGAGCTGTTTTTT

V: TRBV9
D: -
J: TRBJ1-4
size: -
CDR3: CASSLTHRGEKLFF
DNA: TGTGCCAGCAGCCTAACCCATAGGGGCGAGAAACTGTTTTTT

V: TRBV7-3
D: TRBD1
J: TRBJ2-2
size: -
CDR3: CASSQNTGGRELFF
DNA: TGTGCCAGCAGTCAAAATACAGGGGGCAGAGAGCTGTTTTTT